The following is a TCR beta chain sequence with its context. Treatment denoted: oral pan-JAK inhibitor, 5-10 mg twice daily. The sample belongs to a study of CD8+ T cells in alopecia areata. Extracted RNA was reverse transcribed, and the resulting cDNA served as sequencing template. Only in-frame clones appear in the TCRdb table, and some are missing; sequencing was by immunoSEQ multiplex PCR. The data show more than 130,000 clones, roughly four fifths seen once. The TCR comes from a human donor with alopecia areata. This specimen was CD8+ T cells sorted from blood, taken at week 4, from a patient treated with tofacitinib.

The CDR3 protein is CASAAKGDGYEQYF. As DNA, the CDR3 is TGTGCCAGCGCCGCGAAGGGGGACGGCTACGAGCAGTACTTC. This sequence joins TRBV9 and TRBJ2-7; possible D gene TRBD1, 6 bases. The CDR3 length is 14 residues. In germline, CDR1 is SGDLS, CDR2 YYNGEE. Between the trimmed V and J ends, which lost 7 bases and 3 bases, there was a span of 17 bases.